This T cell receptor beta chain was identified in a study of CD8 T cells in Susac syndrome. RNA was extracted with the RNeasy kit, and a quantity of about 0.45 to 1 ug was reverse transcribed using random hexamers. MiXCR was run by TCRdb on the immunoSEQ multiplex PCR reads, yielding one entry per CDR3 protein. The sample has around 200,000 distinct CDR3 sequences, roughly 95% seen once. Sequencing of TCR beta was carried out in blood CD8+ and CD4+ T cells. The count of this clonotype is one. The CDR3 extends over 12 amino acids. In germline, CDR1 is SGDLS, CDR2 YYNGEE. Between the trimmed V and J ends, which lost 4 bases and 4 bases, there was a span of 6 bases.

Source material: CD4+ T cells from PBMCs. This TCR was recovered from a human donor in good health. V and J are TRBV9 and TRBJ2-4, with no clear D. The CDR3 DNA sequence: TGTGCCAGCAGCCCCTCGAAAAACATTCAGTACTTC. Amino acids: CASSPSKNIQYF.